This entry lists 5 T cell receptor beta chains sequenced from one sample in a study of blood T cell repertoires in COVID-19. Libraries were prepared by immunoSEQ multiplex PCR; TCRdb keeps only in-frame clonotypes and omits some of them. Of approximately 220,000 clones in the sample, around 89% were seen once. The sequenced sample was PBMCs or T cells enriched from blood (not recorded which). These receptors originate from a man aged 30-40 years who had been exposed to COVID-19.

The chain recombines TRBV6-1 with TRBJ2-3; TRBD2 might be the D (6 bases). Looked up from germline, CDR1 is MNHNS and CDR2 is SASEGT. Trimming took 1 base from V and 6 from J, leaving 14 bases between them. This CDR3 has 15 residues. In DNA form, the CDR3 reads TGTGCCAGCAGTGAAGGGATGGCGGGACCGGATACGCAGTATTTT. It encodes CASSEGMAGPDTQYF.

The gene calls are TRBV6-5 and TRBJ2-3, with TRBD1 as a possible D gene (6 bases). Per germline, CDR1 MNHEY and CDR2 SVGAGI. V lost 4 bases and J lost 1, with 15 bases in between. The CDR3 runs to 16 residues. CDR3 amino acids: CASSSELAGGTDTQYF. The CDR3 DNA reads TGTGCCAGCAGTTCTGAGTTGGCAGGGGGCACAGATACGCAGTATTTT.

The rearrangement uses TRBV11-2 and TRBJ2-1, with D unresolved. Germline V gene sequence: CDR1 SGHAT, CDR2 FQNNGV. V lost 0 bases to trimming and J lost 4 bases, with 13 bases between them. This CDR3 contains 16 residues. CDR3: CASSLERNPAYNEQFF. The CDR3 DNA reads TGTGCCAGCAGCTTAGAGCGCAACCCCGCTTACAATGAGCAGTTCTTC.

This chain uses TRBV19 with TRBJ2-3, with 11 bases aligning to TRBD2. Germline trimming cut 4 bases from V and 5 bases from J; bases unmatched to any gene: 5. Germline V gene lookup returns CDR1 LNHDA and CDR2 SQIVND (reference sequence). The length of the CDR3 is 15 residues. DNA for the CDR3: TGTGCCAGTAGTACCTCCGGGACTAGCGGAGATACGCAGTATTTT. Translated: CASSTSGTSGDTQYF.

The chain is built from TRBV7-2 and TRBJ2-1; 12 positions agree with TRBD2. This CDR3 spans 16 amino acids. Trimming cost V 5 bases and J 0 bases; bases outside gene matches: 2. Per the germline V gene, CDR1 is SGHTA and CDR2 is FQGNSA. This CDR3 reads CASSTTSGGSYNEQFF. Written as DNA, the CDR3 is TGTGCCAGCAGCACGACTAGCGGGGGCTCCTACAATGAGCAGTTCTTC.